Following are 12 T cell receptor beta chains from one sample sequenced in a study of blood T cell repertoires in COVID-19. TCRdb keeps only in-frame clones here, not all; method: immunoSEQ multiplex PCR. The sample has some 47,000 clones, roughly 89% seen once. Material: peripheral blood. The receptors shown here come from a man between 60 and 75 years old with active COVID-19.

This chain joins TRBV11-1 and TRBJ1-4; D is possibly TRBD1 (5 bases). Trimming left V 2 bases short and J 4 bases short, with 11 bases between. The CDR3 loop spans 15 amino acids. Germline assignment: CDR1 SGHAT and CDR2 FQDESV (reference sequence). The CDR3, as DNA: TGTGCCAGCAGCTTAATGACAGCCGGTAATGAAAAACTGTTTTTT. Its translation: CASSLMTAGNEKLFF.

This clone was observed once. The chain uses TRBV27 and TRBJ2-6; possibly TRBD1 for D (5 bases). V was trimmed by 8 bases and J by 2 bases, leaving 10 bases between them. CDR1 is MNHEY and CDR2 is SMNVEV in the germline V gene (reference sequence). The CDR3 runs to 14 residues. CDR3 in DNA: TGTGCCAGCGGAGAGACAGCTGGGGCCAACGTCCTGACTTTC. Translating it yields CASGETAGANVLTF.

V is TRBV14 and J is TRBJ2-5; D might be TRBD2 (6 bases). V gave up 5 bases and J gave up 1 base, with 14 bases separating them. CDR1 is SGHDN and CDR2 is FVKESK in the germline V gene. The CDR3 extends over 15 amino acids. CDR3 protein: CASSVGGYGQETQYF. The CDR3 DNA follows: TGTGCCAGCAGCGTCGGGGGTTACGGCCAAGAGACCCAGTACTTC.

The chain employs TRBV5-1 and TRBJ2-3; 12 nucleotides line up with TRBD2. From germline, CDR1 is SGHRS and CDR2 YFSETQ. This CDR3 comprises 16 residues. Unmatched junction bases numbered 3, after V lost 0 bases and J lost 4 bases. CDR3 in DNA: TGCGCCAGCAGCTTGGTCCTAGCGGGAGGGGCAGATACGCAGTATTTT. It encodes CASSLVLAGGADTQYF.

V gene TRBV27 combines with J gene TRBJ2-7; 10 bases are a match to TRBD1. From germline, CDR1 is MNHEY and CDR2 SMNVEV (reference sequence). The V gene end was trimmed by 5 bases and the J gene end by 6 bases; junction bases not matched to a gene: 4. The CDR3 loop spans 13 amino acids. CDR3 in DNA: TGTGCCAGCAGTCTCAGACAGGGGGCCGAGCAGTACTTC. As protein: CASSLRQGAEQYF.

This chain links TRBV13 with TRBJ2-7; D possibly corresponds to TRBD2 (6 bases). The CDR3 has 14 amino acids. Trimming pared 4 bases from V and 3 bases from J, leaving 13 bases between. CDR1 is PRHDT and CDR2 is FYEKMQ in the germline V gene (reference sequence). CDR3 region: CASSSGGLYYEQYF. CDR3 nucleotide sequence: TGTGCCAGCAGCTCCGGGGGACTTTACTACGAGCAGTACTTC.

Notes on this clone: Distinct nucleotide sequences in the sample also encode this CDR3. The chain uses TRBV11-2 and TRBJ2-7, with 7 bases fitting TRBD1. This CDR3 has 14 amino acids. Germline CDR1 reads SGHAT; CDR2 reads FQNNGV. The V gene end was trimmed by 1 base and the J gene end by 2 bases; junction bases not matched to a gene: 2. The DNA for the CDR3 is TGTGCCAGCAGCTTAGCAGGGGGAGCCTACGAGCAGTACTTC. Translating gives CASSLAGGAYEQYF.

This clone is labeled as medium-sized. The chain links TRBV5-8 to TRBJ1-5; D might be TRBD1 (6 bases). With 4 bases removed from V and 0 bases from J, the gap between germline ends came to 11 bases. CDR3 length: 15 residues. CDR1 and CDR2 (germline): SGHTS, YDEGEE. The CDR3 nucleotides are TGTGCCAGCAGCATACAGGGTTTTAGCAATCAGCCCCAGCATTTT. The encoded protein is CASSIQGFSNQPQHF.

The V and J genes are TRBV5-1 and TRBJ2-5, with 10 bases identical to TRBD2. From germline, CDR1 is SGHRS and CDR2 YFSETQ. This CDR3 spans 15 amino acids. Losses at the gene ends were 3 bases for V and 5 bases for J; bases not matched to a gene: 7. The CDR3 DNA is TGCGCCAGCAGCTCCGGACTAGCGGTTCAGGAGACCCAGTACTTC. Its protein is CASSSGLAVQETQYF.

The J gene is TRBJ1-2, the V gene TRBV6-4; D is possibly TRBD1 (5 bases). This CDR3 contains 13 residues. Germline V gives CDR1 MRHNA, CDR2 SNTAGT. The V and J ends lost 4 bases and 7 bases respectively, with 13 bases between them. The CDR3 loop is CASSAEGMGGYTF. The CDR3 nucleotides read TGTGCCAGCAGTGCGGAGGGGATGGGTGGCTACACCTTC.

Here the CDR3 reads CASSQQGGTSYEQYF. In nucleotides, the CDR3 is TGTGCCAGCAGCCAGCAAGGCGGGACTAGTTACGAGCAGTACTTC. The chain carries TRBV7-2 and TRBJ2-7, with TRBD2 identical over 8 bases. This CDR3 is built from 15 residues. The germline V gene has CDR1 SGHTA and CDR2 FQGNSA. V gave up 5 bases and J gave up 4 bases; unmatched junction bases: 10.

This chain links TRBV13 with TRBJ1-1, with 9 bases lining up with TRBD1. This CDR3 is built from 17 residues. Per the germline V gene, CDR1 is PRHDT and CDR2 is FYEKMQ (reference sequence). V lost 1 base, J lost 1 base, and 7 bases stayed unmatched. CDR3 amino acids: CASSLAWDRATNTEAFF. DNA for the CDR3: TGTGCCAGCAGCTTAGCGTGGGACAGGGCTACGAACACTGAAGCTTTCTTT.